This paragraph covers one TCR beta chain sequence. This sample stems from a study of blood T cell repertoires in COVID-19. The overall study: From T cells, B-cell-depleted T cells, or PBMCs came the material, which was cDNA or gDNA.

TCRdb keeps only in-frame clones here, not all; method: immunoSEQ multiplex PCR. Among more than 150,000 clones listed, 75% to 85% were seen once. Trimming cost V 3 bases and J 5 bases, with 10 bases left between them. From germline, CDR1 is MDHEN and CDR2 SYDVKM. CDR3 length: 13 residues. The receptor was isolated from a man between 60 and 70 years old with acute or convalescent COVID-19. The V gene is TRBV28, the J gene TRBJ2-5, with D maybe TRBD1 (5 bases). Sequenced sample: peripheral blood. The CDR3 coding sequence is TGTGCCAGCAGTTTGGGCAGGGTGGAGACCCAGTACTTC. This encodes CASSLGRVETQYF.